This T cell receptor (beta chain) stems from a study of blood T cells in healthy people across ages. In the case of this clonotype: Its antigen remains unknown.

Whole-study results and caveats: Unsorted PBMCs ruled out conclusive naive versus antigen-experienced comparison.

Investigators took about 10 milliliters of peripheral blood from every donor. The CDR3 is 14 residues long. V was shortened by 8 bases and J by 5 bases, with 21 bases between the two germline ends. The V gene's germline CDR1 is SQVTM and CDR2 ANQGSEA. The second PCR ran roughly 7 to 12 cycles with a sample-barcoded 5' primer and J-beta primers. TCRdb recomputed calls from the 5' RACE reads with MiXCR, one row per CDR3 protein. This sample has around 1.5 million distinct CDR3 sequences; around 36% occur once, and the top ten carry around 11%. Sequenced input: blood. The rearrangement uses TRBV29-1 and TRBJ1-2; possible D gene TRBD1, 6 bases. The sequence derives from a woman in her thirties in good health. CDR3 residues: CSSSRDTEAYGYTF. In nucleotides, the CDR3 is TGCAGCTCATCTAGGGACACCGAGGCGTATGGCTACACCTTC.